These 5 T cell receptor beta chains originate from one sample sequenced in a study of shared clonotypes between healthy human individuals. Produced via immunoSEQ multiplex PCR; TCRdb's table is partial and in-frame only. The data show about 680,000 clones, around three quarters seen once. Sequencing used memory CD4+ T cells sorted from blood. The subset: CD45RA-negative fraction. The receptors were sampled from a woman between 25 and 40 years old in good health.

This chain links TRBV29-1 with TRBJ2-5; D ambiguous. The CDR3 is 10 residues long. Germline CDR1 SQVTM, CDR2 ANQGSEA. V was trimmed by 7 bases and J by 5 bases, leaving 8 bases between them. This chain's CDR3 is CSGLEETQYF. DNA for the CDR3: TGCAGCGGCCTCGAGGAGACCCAGTACTTC.

This clone was found once. The rearrangement joins TRBV19 to TRBJ2-1; D unresolved. V was clipped by 7 bases and J by 5 bases, with 12 bases between them. Per germline, CDR1 LNHDA and CDR2 SQIVND (reference sequence). The CDR3 length is 13 residues. The CDR3 loop reads CASNISPDNEQFF. In DNA, the CDR3 is TGTGCCAGTAATATTAGCCCAGACAATGAGCAGTTCTTC.

This clone was picked up a small number of times. V and J are TRBV7-9 and TRBJ2-7; TRBD1 aligns across 8 bases. The V gene's germline CDR1 is SEHNR and CDR2 FQNEAQ (reference sequence). The J segment lost 3 bases and the V segment lost 5 bases, leaving 6 bases of the junction unmatched. The CDR3 runs to 14 residues. The CDR3 spells CASSADRGGYEQYF. The CDR3 DNA follows: TGTGCCAGCAGCGCTGACAGGGGCGGCTACGAGCAGTACTTC.

This clone was seen a few times. The chain carries TRBV5-1 and TRBJ2-1, with D uncertain. Looked up from germline, CDR1 is SGHRS and CDR2 is YFSETQ. Between the trimmed V and J ends, which lost 2 bases and 9 bases, there was a span of 15 bases. The CDR3 extends over 14 amino acids. CDR3 DNA sequence: TGCGCCAGCAGCTTTATCTCTGGCGAGAGTGAGCAGTTCTTC. It encodes CASSFISGESEQFF.

This clone has at least ten counts. This CDR3 is also generated by other DNA sequences in the sample. V usage is TRBV5-1 and J usage is TRBJ1-1; D is possibly TRBD1 (5 bases). V was clipped by 4 bases and J by 0 bases, with 13 bases between them. Germline assignment: CDR1 SGHRS and CDR2 YFSETQ. The CDR3 length is 15 residues. CDR3 coding DNA: TGCGCCAGCAGCCCACGTCAGGGTTTGAACACTGAAGCTTTCTTT. It yields the protein CASSPRQGLNTEAFF.